The 9 T cell receptor beta chains below all came from one sample that was sequenced in a study of read filtering for tumor transcriptome and immune sequencing. Molecular barcoded adaptors covering alpha/delta and beta/gamma chains were used on roughly 400 ng RNA. TCRdb independently ran MiXCR on the reads; one entry per CDR3 protein. This sample yields around 41,000 distinct CDR3 sequences, of which about 14% are seen a single time; roughly a sixth belongs to the top ten. Material: a population of CD138-negative cells sorted from bone marrow. The origin of the receptors is a donor aged 40 or over with multiple myeloma.

Concerning this clonotype: A much bigger clone sits one base away, suggesting this may be a read error. The chain is built from TRBV20-1 and TRBJ2-2, with 7 nucleotides matching TRBD2. The V gene end was trimmed by 5 bases and the J gene end by 4 bases; junction bases not matched to a gene: 13. Germline loops: CDR1 DFQATT, CDR2 SNEGSKA (reference sequence). CDR3 length: 16 residues. The CDR3 region is CSALFPGLKVTGELFF. DNA of the CDR3: TGCAGTGCTCTATTCCCGGGACTAAAAGTCACCGGGGAGCTGTTTTTT.

This clonotype was counted at least ten times. The chain combines TRBV4-2 with TRBJ2-3; 7 positions match TRBD2. The CDR3 length is 14 residues. Germline V gene data show CDR1 as LGHNA and CDR2 as YNFKEQ. J gave up 1 base and V 3 bases, and 1 base lay outside the gene matches. CDR3 protein: CASSQSGGTDTQYF. In DNA form, the CDR3 reads TGTGCCAGCAGCCAGAGCGGGGGCACAGATACGCAGTATTTT.

This rearrangement joins TRBV30 to TRBJ2-1, with D maybe TRBD2 (6 bases). Germline CDR1 reads GTSNPN; CDR2 reads SVGIG (reference sequence). V dropped 0 bases and J dropped 9 bases, with 9 bases sitting between them. This CDR3 region has 12 residues. The CDR3 bases are TGTGCCTGGAGTGTAGGAGGGAGTGAGCAGTTCTTC. Its protein is CAWSVGGSEQFF.

There are many counts of this clonotype. The chain carries TRBV28 and TRBJ1-1; possibly TRBD1 for D (5 bases). This CDR3 has 14 residues. Germline V gene data show CDR1 as MDHEN and CDR2 as SYDVKM. V was cut by 0 bases and J by 4 bases, with 9 bases left in between. CDR3 nucleotide sequence: TGTGCCAGCAGTTTATGGGGGGTGGTCACTGAAGCTTTCTTT. It yields the protein CASSLWGVVTEAFF.

This chain uses TRBV7-9 with TRBJ2-2, with 8 nucleotides matching TRBD1. The CDR3 has 14 residues. In germline, CDR1 is SEHNR, CDR2 FQNEAQ (reference sequence). V was pared by 5 bases and J by 14 bases, with 13 bases of the junction left unmatched. CDR3 sequence (DNA): TGTGCCAGCAGCACGGACAGGGCGGCCGGGGGACTGTTTTTT. Protein product: CASSTDRAAGGLFF. Using reference TRBV7-9 and TRBJ2-2 for the parts outside the CDR3, the full variable domain is DTGVSQNPRHKITKRGQNVTFRCDPISEHNRLYWYRQTLGQGPEFLTYFQNEAQLEKSRLLSDRFSAERPKGSFSTLEIQRTEQGDSAMYLCASSTDRAAGGLFFGEGSRLTVL.

This clonotype was seen ten or more times. Its ends do not fully match the called genes, so a read error is possible. The chain has TRBV20-1 and TRBJ2-3; D is unclear. This CDR3 spans 15 amino acids. The germline V gene has CDR1 DFQATT and CDR2 SNEGSKA (reference sequence). The DNA for the CDR3 is TGCAGTGCTAGAGATTTGAGAACAGACACAAATACGCAGTATTTT. This encodes CSARDLRTDTNTQYF.

This clonotype has ten or more counts. The chain uses TRBV5-6 and TRBJ2-1; D gene unclear. Germline V gives CDR1 SGHDT, CDR2 YYEEEE. The CDR3 extends over 11 amino acids. Trimming removed 2 bases from V and 8 bases from J, with 5 bases in between. The CDR3 DNA follows: TGTGCCAGCAGCTTTGGGGATGAGCAGTTCTTC. It codes for CASSFGDEQFF.

This clonotype was observed at least ten times. V usage is TRBV11-2 and J usage is TRBJ2-5; D gene uncertain. The CDR3 covers 15 residues. Germline CDR1 SGHAT, CDR2 FQNNGV. The V and J ends lost 4 bases and 4 bases respectively, with 16 bases between them. The CDR3 loop is CASSSFGEPRETQYF. The CDR3 DNA reads as TGTGCCAGCAGCTCCTTTGGCGAGCCCCGAGAGACCCAGTACTTC.

For this clonotype: The junction does not match germline at one end; this may be a read error. The V gene is TRBV7-9, the J gene TRBJ1-1; 9 nucleotides match TRBD1. This CDR3 contains 15 residues. CDR1 is SEHNR and CDR2 is FQNEAQ in the germline V gene (reference sequence). The CDR3 region is CACSIGQGWYTEAFF. The CDR3 coding sequence is TGTGCCTGCAGCATCGGACAGGGGTGGTACACTGAAGCTTTCTTT.